Sequencing of this TCR beta chain was carried out in a study of blood T cell repertoires in COVID-19. From germline, CDR1 is ENHRY and CDR2 SYGVKD. Deletions cut 4 bases from V and 7 bases from J, with 8 bases between. The CDR3 is 12 residues long. The assay was immunoSEQ multiplex PCR, and TCRdb's table has in-frame clones only and misses some. The table shows under 150,000 clones, with 80% to 90% occurring only once. The sample consisted of peripheral blood. The receptor comes from a man aged 40-50 years with acute or convalescent COVID-19. The V gene is TRBV10-3, the J gene TRBJ2-1; D unclear. The CDR3 here is CAISVGSNEQFF. In nucleotides, the CDR3 is TGTGCCATCAGTGTCGGGTCAAATGAGCAGTTCTTC.